This T cell receptor (beta chain) was found in a study of T-cell memory formation after mild COVID-19. The CDR3 has 16 amino acids. CDR1 is MNHEY, CDR2 SVGEGT, per germline. Trimming took 8 bases from V and 0 from J; bases not matched to a gene: 3. TCRdb redid the calling of the 5' RACE reads with MiXCR, one entry per CDR3 protein. The table records roughly 300,000 distinct CDR3 sequences, roughly 8% of them present only once. In this sample, this clonotype turned up a few times. This clonotype was sampled from a man younger than 35 who had mild COVID-19 (a few samples of this study predate the infection). Cell type and time point are not known. V gene TRBV6-2 or TRBV6-3 combines with J gene TRBJ2-6, with 11 bases lining up with TRBD1. The specimen was PBMCs or a T cell subset sorted from them (not recorded which). Here the CDR3 reads CASGDRGSSGANVLTF. The CDR3 bases are TGTGCCAGCGGGGACAGGGGGTCCTCTGGGGCCAACGTCCTGACTTTC.